This T cell receptor (beta chain) is drawn from a study of chemoradiotherapy in HPV16-positive cancers. General study findings and limits: Candidate HPV-specific clones and E7-related TCR motifs grew in tumor during treatment. HPV-specific T cells were functionally defined from only a couple of HPV16-positive patients.

With respect to this clone: What it binds is not known.

Repertoires were generated with immunoSEQ multiplex PCR, while TCRdb's copy carries only in-frame clones and drops some. The profile shows roughly 28,000 clones, around 84% of them singletons. The V gene lost 4 bases and the J gene lost 5 bases, with 7 bases spanning the gap. Looked up from germline, CDR1 is SGHRS and CDR2 is YFSETQ. The length of the CDR3 is 12 residues. The chain is built from TRBV5-1 and TRBJ2-1; D is uncertain. Sequencing was performed on blood, taken from a patient who underwent chemoradiotherapy. The sequence derives from a human donor with HPV-associated anogenital cancer. The CDR3 sequence: CASSPPHNEQFF. The CDR3 nucleotides are TGCGCCAGCAGCCCGCCCCACAATGAGCAGTTCTTC.